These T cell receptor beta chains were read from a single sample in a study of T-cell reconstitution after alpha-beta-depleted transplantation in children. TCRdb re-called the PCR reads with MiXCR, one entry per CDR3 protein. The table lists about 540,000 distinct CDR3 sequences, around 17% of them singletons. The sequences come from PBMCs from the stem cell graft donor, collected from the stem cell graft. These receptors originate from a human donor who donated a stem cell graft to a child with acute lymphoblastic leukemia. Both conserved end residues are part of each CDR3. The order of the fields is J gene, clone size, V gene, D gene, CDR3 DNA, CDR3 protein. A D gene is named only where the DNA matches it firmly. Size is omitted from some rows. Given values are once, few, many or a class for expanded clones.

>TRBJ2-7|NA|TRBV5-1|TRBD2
TGCGCCAGCAGCCCCGGGACTAGCGGGGTCGAGCAGTACTTC
CASSPGTSGVEQYF
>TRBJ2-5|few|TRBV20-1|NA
TGCAGTGCTATCCAACCCCGGACTACCAGGGTTGTTAAGACCCAGTACTTC
CSAIQPRTTRVVKTQYF
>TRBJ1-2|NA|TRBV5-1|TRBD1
TGCGCCAGCAGCTTGGAAGTCCCGGGACAGGGGGCCGGCTACACCTTC
CASSLEVPGQGAGYTF
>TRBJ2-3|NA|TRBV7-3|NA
TGTGCCAGCAGCCTCCTGGGCGGGACGCGGGATACGCAGTATTTT
CASSLLGGTRDTQYF
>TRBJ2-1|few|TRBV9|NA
TGTGCCAGCGCCGGGACTGACTACAATGAGCAGTTCTTC
CASAGTDYNEQFF
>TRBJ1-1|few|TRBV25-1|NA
TGTGCCAGCAGTGAAAGAGGGAACACTGAAGCTTTCTTT
CASSERGNTEAFF
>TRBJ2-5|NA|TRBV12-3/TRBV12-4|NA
TGTGCCAGTAGATCTAGAAGAAGAGAGACCCAGTACTTC
CASRSRRRETQYF
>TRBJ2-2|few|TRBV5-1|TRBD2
TGCGCCAGCAGCTTCTCGTTAGCGGGAGGGCCCCGGGAGCTGTTTTTT
CASSFSLAGGPRELFF
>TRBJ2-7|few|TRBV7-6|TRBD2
TGTGCCAGCAGCTTAGAGGGACTAGCGGCTTACGAGCAGTACTTC
CASSLEGLAAYEQYF
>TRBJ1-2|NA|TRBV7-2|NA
TGTGCCAGCAGCTCACACCGGGAGGCGGGCTATGGCTACACCTTC
CASSSHREAGYGYTF
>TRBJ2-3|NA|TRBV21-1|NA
TGTGCCAGCAGCAAAGATCCAGGGGAGACAGATACGCAGTATTTT
CASSKDPGETDTQYF
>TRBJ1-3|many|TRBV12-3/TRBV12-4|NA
TGTGCCAGCAGTTTCTCTGGAAACACCATATATTTT
CASSFSGNTIYF
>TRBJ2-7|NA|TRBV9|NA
TGTGCCAGCAGCGTAGTACCGGACGGGAGCTCCTACGAGCAGTACTTC
CASSVVPDGSSYEQYF
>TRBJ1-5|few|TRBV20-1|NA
TGCAGTGCTAGTGGGCAGGGTAGGCGGCGAAATCAGCCCCAGCATTTT
CSASGQGRRRNQPQHF
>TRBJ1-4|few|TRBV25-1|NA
TGTGCCAGCAGTGATTCAGGAGGGGTTGAAAAACTGTTTTTT
CASSDSGGVEKLFF
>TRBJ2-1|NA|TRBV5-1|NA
TGCGCCAGCAGCTCCTACTCAAACAATGAGCAGTTCTTC
CASSSYSNNEQFF
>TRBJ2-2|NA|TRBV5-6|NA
TGTGCCAGCAGCTTGTACGGAGAAAGGGCCGGGGAGCTGTTTTTT
CASSLYGERAGELFF
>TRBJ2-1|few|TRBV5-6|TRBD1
TGTGCCAGCAGCCCTCTACAGGGGGCAGGTTATTATGAGCAGTTCTTC
CASSPLQGAGYYEQFF
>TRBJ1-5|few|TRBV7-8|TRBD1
TGTGCCAGCAGATTGGACAGGGGATTTAAAGAGCCCCAGCATTTT
CASRLDRGFKEPQHF
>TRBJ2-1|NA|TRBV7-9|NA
TGTGCCAGCAGCCCCGGGCCCCCGGTCAATGAGCAGTTCTTC
CASSPGPPVNEQFF
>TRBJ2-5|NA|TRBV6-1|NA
TGTGCCAGCAGCCCCCAGGGTACGCAGACCCAGTACTTC
CASSPQGTQTQYF
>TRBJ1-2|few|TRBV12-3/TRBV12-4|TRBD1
TGTGCCAGCAGTTTTAGGGGACAGGGGTATGGCTATGGCTACACCTTC
CASSFRGQGYGYGYTF
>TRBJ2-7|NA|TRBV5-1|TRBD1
TGCGCCAGCAGCTTGGAAGGACAGGTAAACTCCTACGAGCAGTACTTC
CASSLEGQVNSYEQYF
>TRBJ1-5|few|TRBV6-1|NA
TGTGCCAGCAGCCCAGGGATACTCAATCAGCCCCAGCATTTT
CASSPGILNQPQHF
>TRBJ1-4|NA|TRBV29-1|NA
TGCAGCGTCGAGGGACCGCAGGGACGGGAAAAACTGTTTTTT
CSVEGPQGREKLFF
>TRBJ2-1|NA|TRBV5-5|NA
TGTGCCAGCAGCTTGGCCGGACGGGGGCAGTATGAGCAGTTCTTC
CASSLAGRGQYEQFF
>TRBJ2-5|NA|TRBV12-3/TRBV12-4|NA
TGTGCCAGCAGTCCGGGGGAAGGGGGGTACCAAGAGACCCAGTACTTC
CASSPGEGGYQETQYF
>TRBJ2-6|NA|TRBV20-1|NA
TGCAGTGCCGCGACAGGAGCTGGGGCCAACGTCCTGACTTTC
CSAATGAGANVLTF
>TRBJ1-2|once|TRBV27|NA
TGTGCCAGCAGCCCTAGTGGGCAGCACGGCTATGGCTACACCTTC
CASSPSGQHGYGYTF
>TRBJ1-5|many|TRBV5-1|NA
TGTGCCAGCAGCTTAGCAGGTTATCAGCCCCAGCATTTT
CASSLAGYQPQHF
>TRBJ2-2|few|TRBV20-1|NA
TGCAGTGCTAGAAGGCCTGGAAACAGCCCCGGGGAGCTGTTTTTT
CSARRPGNSPGELFF
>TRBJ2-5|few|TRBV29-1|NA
TGCAGCGTTGCCCTGGCTAGCAGCAGGCGAGAGACCCAGTACTTC
CSVALASSRRETQYF
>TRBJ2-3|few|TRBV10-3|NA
TGTGCCATCAGTGGGGGCGGAGGGGTAACAGATACGCAGTATTTT
CAISGGGGVTDTQYF
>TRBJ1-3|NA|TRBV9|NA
TGTGCCAGCAGCGCCCGTCCCTCTGGAAACACCATATATTTT
CASSARPSGNTIYF
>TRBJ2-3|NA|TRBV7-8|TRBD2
TGTGCCAGCAGCCCGCAATCCGGGACTAGCCCTCTATTT
CASSPQSGTSPLF
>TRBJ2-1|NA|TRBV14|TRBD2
TGTGCCAGCAGCCGCCCAGGACTAGCGGGAGGGCCCGGTAATGAGCAGTTCTTC
CASSRPGLAGGPGNEQFF
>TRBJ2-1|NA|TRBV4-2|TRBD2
TGTGCCAGCAGCCAAGACGCACTAGCGGGAGGCCGCTCCTACAATGAGCAGTTCTTC
CASSQDALAGGRSYNEQFF
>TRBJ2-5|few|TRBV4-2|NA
TGTGCCAGCAGCCAAGCGGGAGGAAGAGGGGGCCAAGAGACCCAGTACTTC
CASSQAGGRGGQETQYF
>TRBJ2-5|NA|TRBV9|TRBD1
TGTGCCAGCAGCTTACAGGGGGCCGAGGAGACCCAGTACTTC
CASSLQGAEETQYF
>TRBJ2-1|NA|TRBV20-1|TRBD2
TGCAGTGCCAATTTTCTAGCGGGTGAAGAGATAAACTACAATGAGCAGTTCTTC
CSANFLAGEEINYNEQFF
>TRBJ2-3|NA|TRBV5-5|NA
TGTGCCAGCAGCGACTTAAACACAGATACGCAGTATTTT
CASSDLNTDTQYF
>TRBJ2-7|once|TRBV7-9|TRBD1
TGTGCCAGCAGTGGTCGGGGGACAGGGGATCCCTACGAGCAGTACTTC
CASSGRGTGDPYEQYF
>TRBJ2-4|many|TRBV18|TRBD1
TGTGCCAGCTCCCGGGACAGGGTTGACATTCAGTACTTC
CASSRDRVDIQYF
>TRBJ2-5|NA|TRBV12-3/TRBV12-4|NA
TGTGCCAGCAGTTTAGCCAGTACGGAGACCCAGTACTTC
CASSLASTETQYF
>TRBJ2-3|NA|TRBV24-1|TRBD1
TGTGCCACCAGTGTACGGACAGGGTCAGATACGCAGTATTTT
CATSVRTGSDTQYF
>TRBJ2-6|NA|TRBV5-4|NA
TGTGCCAGCACCTCGTCGGCAGGGCCTCTCTCTGGGGCCAACGTCCTGACTTTC
CASTSSAGPLSGANVLTF
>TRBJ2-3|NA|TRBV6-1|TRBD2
TGTGCCAGCAGGAGACTAGCGGGAGAGAAAGGAACAGATACGCAGTATTTT
CASRRLAGEKGTDTQYF
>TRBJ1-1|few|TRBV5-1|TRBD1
TGCGCCAGCAGCTGGTCGGGACAGTCGAACACTGAAGCTTTCTTT
CASSWSGQSNTEAFF
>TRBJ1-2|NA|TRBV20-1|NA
TGCAGTGCTAGCCTGGACTGGGACGGCTACACCTTC
CSASLDWDGYTF
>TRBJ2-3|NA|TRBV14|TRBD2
TGTGCCAGCAGCCCCACCGAGGGACTACACACAGATACGCAGTATTTT
CASSPTEGLHTDTQYF
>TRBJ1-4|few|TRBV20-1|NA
TGCAGTGCTAGAAACCGCGCAGCCTCGGGTGAAAAACTGTTTTTT
CSARNRAASGEKLFF
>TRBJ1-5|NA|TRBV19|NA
TGTGCCAGTAGTATAGGGTGGGGGTACCAGCCCCAGCATTTT
CASSIGWGYQPQHF
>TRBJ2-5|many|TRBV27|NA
TGTGCCAGCAGTTCAAACGGTGAGACCCAGTACTTC
CASSSNGETQYF
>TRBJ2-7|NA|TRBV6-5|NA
TGTGCCAGCAGTTACCACGGTTCCTACGAGCAGTACTTC
CASSYHGSYEQYF
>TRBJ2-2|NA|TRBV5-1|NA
TGCGCCAGCAGCTTCGGTCGGGGTGCCTTGGCCGGGGAGCTGTTTTTT
CASSFGRGALAGELFF